Presented here are 29 T cell receptor beta chains from one specimen sequenced in a study of beta chain features in type 1 diabetes. Points from the study as a whole: Patients with Type 1 diabetes showed moderately but significantly shorter TCRB CDR3s in all four CD4+ subsets.

Their target antigens are unknown. The whole isolated RNA underwent reverse transcription, so sequencing captured expressed TCRB transcripts. The protocol was immunoSEQ multiplex PCR, while the TCRdb copy is restricted to in-frame clones and leaves out a portion. This table has over 200,000 clones, approximately 10% appearing once. Sequencing was performed on naive CD4+ T cells from blood. The receptor source for this set is a man aged 30 to 39 with type 1 diabetes.

The CDR3 here is CASSGANNSPLHF. As DNA, the CDR3 is TGTGCCAGCAGTGGGGCTAATAATTCACCCCTCCACTTT. This chain links TRBV25-1 with TRBJ1-6; D remains ambiguous. Germline CDR1 MGHDK, CDR2 SYGVNS. V was clipped by 4 bases and J by 5 bases, with 6 bases between them. This CDR3 contains 13 residues.

This clone has only a few counts. This chain joins TRBV7-9 and TRBJ1-5; TRBD1 agrees at 7 bases. The ends lost 10 bases at V and 4 bases at J; junction bases unmatched: 4. In germline, CDR1 is SEHNR, CDR2 FQNEAQ (reference sequence). This CDR3 is 12 amino acids long. CDR3 amino acids: CAIQTGNQPQHF. CDR3 nucleotides: TGTGCCATCCAGACAGGGAATCAGCCCCAGCATTTT.

The chain couples TRBV5-4 to TRBJ2-1; D is ambiguous. Per the germline V gene, CDR1 is SGHNT and CDR2 is YYREEE (reference sequence). There are 13 residues in the CDR3. Trimming removed 10 bases at V and 6 bases at J, with 17 bases between. CDR3 in amino acids: CAGTTKGLNEQFF. The CDR3 DNA is TGTGCCGGTACGACAAAAGGTCTCAATGAGCAGTTCTTC.

This clone has just a few counts. The chain has TRBV4-3 and TRBJ1-2, with D perhaps TRBD1 (6 bases). The germline V gene has CDR1 LGHNA and CDR2 YSLEER. The CDR3 extends over 15 amino acids. Between the trimmed V and J ends, which lost 0 bases and 4 bases, there was a span of 12 bases. The CDR3 here is CASSQERGAPYGYTF. The CDR3 DNA is TGCGCCAGCAGCCAAGAACGGGGGGCCCCCTATGGCTACACCTTC.

V usage is TRBV4-3 and J usage is TRBJ2-5; weak D call: TRBD1 (5 bases). This CDR3 has 14 residues. Trimming removed 0 bases at V and 5 bases at J, with 10 bases between. Germline CDR1 LGHNA, CDR2 YSLEER. The CDR3 coding sequence is TGCGCCAGCAGCCAAGATAGGGGTAGCGAGACCCAGTACTTC. It yields the protein CASSQDRGSETQYF.

This clone was recorded a few times. This chain links TRBV9 with TRBJ1-1, with 7 bases aligning to TRBD1. The CDR3 sequence is 14 residues long. Trimming took 3 bases from V and 7 from J; bases not matched to a gene: 9. Germline CDR1 reads SGDLS; CDR2 reads YYNGEE. The CDR3 nucleotides are TGTGCCAGCAGCGCATCGGGACAGTTCGGTGAAGCTTTCTTT. Residues: CASSASGQFGEAFF.

This chain links TRBV7-9 with TRBJ2-5; a possible D gene is TRBD2 (5 bases). V gave up 4 bases and J gave up 2 bases, with 8 bases separating them. The germline V gene has CDR1 SEHNR and CDR2 FQNEAQ (reference sequence). The CDR3 loop spans 13 amino acids. The DNA for the CDR3 is TGTGCCAGCAGCTCGGGAAATCAAGAGACCCAGTACTTC. Amino acid sequence: CASSSGNQETQYF.

The sample holds a few counts of this clone. V is TRBV11-2 and J is TRBJ2-5, with TRBD2 matching 8 bases. Trimming removed 4 bases from V and 9 bases from J; junction bases left unmatched: 13. From germline, CDR1 is SGHAT and CDR2 FQNNGV. This CDR3 has 15 amino acids. CDR3 in DNA: TGTGCCAGCAGCTCAAAGCGGGGGCCATCCCAAGCCCAGTACTTC. It codes for CASSSKRGPSQAQYF. Combining the CDR3 with reference TRBV11-2 and TRBJ2-5 gives the whole variable domain EAGVAQSPRYKIIEKRQSVAFWCNPISGHATLYWYQQILGQGPKLLIQFQNNGVVDDSQLPKDRFSAERLKGVDSTLKIQPAKLEDSAVYLCASSSKRGPSQAQYFGPGTRLLVL.

CDR3 amino acids: CASSLVSGEQFF. The CDR3 coding sequence is TGTGCCAGCAGTTTGGTGTCGGGTGAGCAGTTCTTC. The V gene is TRBV28, the J gene TRBJ2-1; no reliable D call. The CDR3 totals 12 residues. Germline CDR1 and CDR2: MDHEN and SYDVKM. The V and J ends lost 3 bases and 9 bases respectively, with 9 bases between them.

Written as DNA, the CDR3 is TGCGCCAGCAGCCAAGGTACTAGCAACGATGAGCAGTTCTTC. This sequence encodes CASSQGTSNDEQFF. The chain is built from TRBV4-3 and TRBJ2-1; D is possibly TRBD2 (6 bases). This CDR3 has 14 residues. Per the germline V gene, CDR1 is LGHNA and CDR2 is YSLEER. V was cut by 1 base and J by 8 bases, with 12 bases left in between.

This clone was picked up a small number of times. The chain employs TRBV18 and TRBJ1-1; tentative D call: TRBD1 (5 bases). The length of the CDR3 is 13 residues. Trimming stripped 2 bases from V and 5 bases from J, with 9 bases between. CDR1 and CDR2 (germline): KGHSH, LQKENI. CDR3 coding DNA: TGTGCCAGCTCACCAAAGGGGAATACTGAAGCTTTCTTT. This translates into CASSPKGNTEAFF.

The chain combines TRBV5-1 with TRBJ1-1, with D perhaps TRBD1 (5 bases). The CDR3 consists of 11 residues. Germline CDR1 reads SGHRS; CDR2 reads YFSETQ. V shed 6 bases and J shed 11 bases, with 14 bases lying between them. DNA of the CDR3: TGCGCCAGCAAGTCCGGGGGTGTCGCTTTCTTT. It translates to CASKSGGVAFF.

This clone was seen a few times. The gene calls are TRBV16 and TRBJ1-1, with TRBD1 as a possible D gene (6 bases). CDR1 KGHSY and CDR2 FQNENV come from the germline V gene. The CDR3 consists of 12 residues. Trimming took off 4 bases at V and 11 bases at J, with 14 bases between the two ends. CDR3 sequence: CASSLQGRVAFF. CDR3 nucleotides: TGTGCCAGCAGCCTACAGGGTCGGGTCGCTTTCTTT.

Regarding this clone: The same CDR3 also results from other DNA sequences found in this sample. The chain is built from TRBV5-1 and TRBJ1-1; D possibly corresponds to TRBD1 (6 bases). This CDR3 has 13 amino acids. CDR1 is SGHRS and CDR2 is YFSETQ in the germline V gene. Trimming pared 4 bases from V and 1 base from J, leaving 8 bases between. In DNA, the CDR3 is TGCGCCAGCAGCCTACAGGGGAACACTGAAGCTTTCTTT. Encoded protein: CASSLQGNTEAFF. Full variable domain (missing parts from reference TRBV5-1 and TRBJ1-1): KAGVTQTPRYLIKTRGQQVTLSCSPISGHRSVSWYQQTPGQGLQFLFEYFSETQRNKGNFPGRFSGRQFSNSRSEMNVSTLELGDSALYLCASSLQGNTEAFFGQGTRLTVV.

The chain joins TRBV9 to TRBJ1-2; 9 nucleotides match TRBD1. CDR1 and CDR2 from the germline V gene are SGDLS and YYNGEE. The CDR3 has 15 residues. V was clipped by 2 bases and J by 5 bases; unmatched bases: 7. DNA of the CDR3: TGTGCCAGCAGCGTCATGGACAGGGGCCGGTATGGCTACACCTTC. Translated: CASSVMDRGRYGYTF.

This clone has more than one count but fewer than ten. V is TRBV19 and J is TRBJ2-5; TRBD1 agrees at 9 bases. V lost 10 bases and J lost 1; bases outside the gene matches: 7. From germline, CDR1 is LNHDA and CDR2 SQIVND (reference sequence). The CDR3 spans 14 residues. This chain's CDR3 is CATAPDRGQETQYF. DNA of the CDR3: TGTGCCACCGCCCCGGACAGGGGCCAAGAGACCCAGTACTTC.

This chain uses TRBV19 with TRBJ2-7; 8 nucleotides match TRBD2. Germline V lookup: CDR1 LNHDA, CDR2 SQIVND (reference sequence). The V segment lost 3 bases and the J segment 0 bases; nucleotides outside the gene matches: 13. The CDR3 is 18 residues long. The DNA of the CDR3 is TGTGCCAGTAGTATCGGAGTAGCGGGGCCGATGAGCTCCTACGAGCAGTACTTC. Encoded protein: CASSIGVAGPMSSYEQYF.

This clone showed up just a few times. The chain combines TRBV7-2 with TRBJ2-2, with D possibly matching TRBD1 (6 bases). This CDR3 spans 14 amino acids. V was shortened by 6 bases and J by 7 bases, with 15 bases between the two germline ends. Germline CDR1 and CDR2: SGHTA and FQGNSA. The CDR3 is CASRQEGHFGELFF. CDR3 DNA: TGTGCCAGCAGGCAAGAGGGACATTTCGGGGAGCTGTTTTTT.

This clone was seen only a few times. The chain links TRBV7-9 to TRBJ2-6; 7 nucleotides align to TRBD2. Germline-derived CDR1 and CDR2 are SEHNR and FQNEAQ (reference sequence). V shed 11 bases, J shed 4 bases, and the junction held 11 bases outside the gene matches. The CDR3 runs 15 residues. CDR3 bases: TGTGCCCCCGCGCGGGGGAGTACCGGGGCCAACGTCCTGACTTTC. It translates to CAPARGSTGANVLTF.

This clone came up a few times. The chain combines TRBV30 with TRBJ1-2; 7 bases are shared with TRBD1. The CDR3 length is 14 residues. CDR1 is GTSNPN and CDR2 is SVGIG in the germline V gene (reference sequence). Unmatched junction bases numbered 8, after V lost 0 bases and J lost 7 bases. The CDR3 loop is CAWSVRTGDSGYTF. For the CDR3, the DNA is TGTGCCTGGAGTGTACGTACAGGGGACTCTGGCTACACCTTC.

V is TRBV6-6 and J is TRBJ1-6; D remains ambiguous. The CDR3 has 12 residues. Germline lookup yields CDR1 MNHNY and CDR2 SVGAGI (reference sequence). V lost 10 bases to trimming and J lost 10 bases, with 14 bases between them. CDR3 in amino acids: CATTEPGSPLHF. As DNA, the CDR3 is TGTGCCACCACGGAGCCCGGCTCACCCCTCCACTTT.

This clone was detected a few times. This sequence joins TRBV2 and TRBJ2-7; D not certain. From germline, CDR1 is SNHLY and CDR2 FYNNEI. The CDR3 has 9 residues. Trimming left V 10 bases short and J 5 bases short, with 6 bases between. CDR3 sequence: CATPNEQYF. CDR3 bases: TGTGCCACCCCAAACGAGCAGTACTTC.

The rearrangement joins TRBV5-1 to TRBJ2-2; 11 bases fit TRBD2. The trim removed 5 bases at V and 2 bases at J, leaving 5 bases unmatched. The germline V gene has CDR1 SGHRS and CDR2 YFSETQ. The CDR3 length is 16 residues. The CDR3 DNA sequence: TGCGCCAGCAGTTTGCTAGCGGGGGGCAACACCGGGGAGCTGTTTTTT. This encodes CASSLLAGGNTGELFF.

The chain joins TRBV28 to TRBJ2-1; TRBD2 matches 8 bases. Looked up from germline, CDR1 is MDHEN and CDR2 is SYDVKM. Trimming cost V 5 bases and J 7 bases; bases outside gene matches: 7. This CDR3 comprises 14 residues. The CDR3 region has the DNA TGTGCCAGCAGTCAGGGCGGGGGGCTTAATGAGCAGTTCTTC. It is translated as CASSQGGGLNEQFF.

V gene TRBV30 combines with J gene TRBJ1-3; tentatively, D is TRBD1 (5 bases). The CDR3 sequence is 17 residues long. V was shortened by 2 bases and J by 5 bases, with 22 bases between the two germline ends. Per the germline V gene, CDR1 is GTSNPN and CDR2 is SVGIG (reference sequence). The CDR3 reads CAWSRDRSGTSRNTIYF. Here the CDR3 DNA reads TGTGCCTGGAGTCGGGACCGGTCAGGGACTTCCAGAAACACCATATATTTT.

This clone showed up just a few times. V usage is TRBV6-1 and J usage is TRBJ1-1; unclear D gene. Germline V gene data show CDR1 as MNHNS and CDR2 as SASEGT. This CDR3 spans 14 amino acids. The V and J ends lost 6 bases and 1 base respectively, with 12 bases between them. DNA of the CDR3: TGTGCCAGCAGGGTAGGACTGACGAACACTGAAGCTTTCTTT. Its protein product is CASRVGLTNTEAFF.

About this clone itself: The same CDR3 can be traced to other DNA sequences in this sample. V is TRBV6-5 and J is TRBJ1-5; 9 bases fit TRBD1. The CDR3 totals 13 residues. The germline gives CDR1 MNHEY, CDR2 SVGAGI. V trimming: 6 bases; J trimming: 7 bases; junction bases outside the gene matches: 4. CDR3 DNA: TGTGCCAGCAGCCCGGACAGGGGCCAGCCCCAGCATTTT. As protein: CASSPDRGQPQHF.

In its sample, this clone was seen a few times. The chain has TRBV18 and TRBJ1-6; a weak D match, TRBD1 (6 bases). Per the germline V gene, CDR1 is KGHSH and CDR2 is LQKENI. V was pared by 3 bases and J by 2 bases, with 8 bases between. The CDR3 contains 15 residues. CDR3 loop: CASSPDSTYNSPLHF. DNA for the CDR3: TGTGCCAGCTCACCGGACAGCACCTATAATTCACCCCTCCACTTT.

J is TRBJ2-1 and V is TRBV6-4, with 7 bases identical to TRBD1. Germline V gives CDR1 MRHNA, CDR2 SNTAGT. V shed 7 bases and J 9 bases; nucleotides not matched to a gene: 12. The CDR3 has 14 residues. Here the CDR3 reads CASKPDRERSEQFF. In DNA, the CDR3 is TGTGCCAGCAAACCTGACAGGGAGAGGAGTGAGCAGTTCTTC.